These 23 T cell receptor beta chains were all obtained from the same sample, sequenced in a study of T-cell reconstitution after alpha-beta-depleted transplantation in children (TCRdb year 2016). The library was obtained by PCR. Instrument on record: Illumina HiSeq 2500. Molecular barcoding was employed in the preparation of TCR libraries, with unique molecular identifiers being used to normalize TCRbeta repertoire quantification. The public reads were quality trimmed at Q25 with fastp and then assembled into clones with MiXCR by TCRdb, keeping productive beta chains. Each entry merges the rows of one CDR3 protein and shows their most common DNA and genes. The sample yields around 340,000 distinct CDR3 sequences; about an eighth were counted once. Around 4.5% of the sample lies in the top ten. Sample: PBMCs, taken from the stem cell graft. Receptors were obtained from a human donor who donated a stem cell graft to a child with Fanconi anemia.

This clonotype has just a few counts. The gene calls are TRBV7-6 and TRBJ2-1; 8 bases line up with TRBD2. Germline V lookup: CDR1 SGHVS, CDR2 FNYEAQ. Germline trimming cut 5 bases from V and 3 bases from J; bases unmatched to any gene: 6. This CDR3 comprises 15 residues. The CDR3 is CASSPKRGYYNEQFF. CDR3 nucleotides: TGTGCCAGCAGCCCTAAGCGGGGGTACTACAATGAGCAGTTCTTC.

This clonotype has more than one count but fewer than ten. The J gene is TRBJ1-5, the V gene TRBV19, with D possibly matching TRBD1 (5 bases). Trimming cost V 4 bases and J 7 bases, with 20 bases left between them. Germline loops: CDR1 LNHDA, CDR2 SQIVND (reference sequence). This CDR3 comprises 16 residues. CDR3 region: CASSRPGTMEGQPQHF. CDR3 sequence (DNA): TGTGCCAGTAGTAGACCCGGGACGATGGAAGGACAGCCCCAGCATTTT.

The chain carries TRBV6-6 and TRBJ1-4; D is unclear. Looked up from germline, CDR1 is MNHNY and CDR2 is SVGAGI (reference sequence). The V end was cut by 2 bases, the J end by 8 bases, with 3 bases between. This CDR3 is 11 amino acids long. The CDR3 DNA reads TGTGCCAGCAGTTACGAGGAAAAACTGTTTTTT. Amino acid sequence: CASSYEEKLFF.

This CDR3 reads CSARMALDGTNQPQHF. In DNA, the CDR3 is TGCAGTGCTCGAATGGCCCTGGACGGAACTAATCAGCCCCAGCATTTT. The rearrangement uses TRBV20-1 and TRBJ1-5; D ambiguous. The V end lost 5 bases, the J end lost 4 bases, and 21 bases lay between the germline ends. This CDR3 comprises 16 residues. The germline CDR1 and CDR2 sequences are DFQATT and SNEGSKA (reference sequence).

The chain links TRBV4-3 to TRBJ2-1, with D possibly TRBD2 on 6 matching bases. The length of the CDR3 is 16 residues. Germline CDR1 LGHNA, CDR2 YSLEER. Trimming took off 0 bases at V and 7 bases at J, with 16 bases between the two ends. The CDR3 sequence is CASSQDWGTRTNEQFF. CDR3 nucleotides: TGCGCCAGCAGCCAAGATTGGGGGACTCGGACAAATGAGCAGTTCTTC.

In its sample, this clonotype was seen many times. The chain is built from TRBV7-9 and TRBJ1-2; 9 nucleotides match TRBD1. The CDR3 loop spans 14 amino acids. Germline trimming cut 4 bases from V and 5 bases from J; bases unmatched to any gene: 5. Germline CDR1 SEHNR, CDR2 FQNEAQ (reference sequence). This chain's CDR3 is CASSSGQGGYGYTF. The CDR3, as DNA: TGTGCCAGCAGCTCGGGACAGGGAGGATATGGCTACACCTTC.

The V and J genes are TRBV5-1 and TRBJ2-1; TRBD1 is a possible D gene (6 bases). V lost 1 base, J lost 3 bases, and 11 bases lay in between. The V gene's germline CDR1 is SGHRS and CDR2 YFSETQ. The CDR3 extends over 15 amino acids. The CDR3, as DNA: TGCGCCAGCAGCTTGAGGGCGACAGGCTACAATGAGCAGTTCTTC. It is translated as CASSLRATGYNEQFF. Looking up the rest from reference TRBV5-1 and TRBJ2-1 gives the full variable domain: KAGVTQTPRYLIKTRGQQVTLSCSPISGHRSVSWYQQTPGQGLQFLFEYFSETQRNKGNFPGRFSGRQFSNSRSEMNVSTLELGDSALYLCASSLRATGYNEQFFGPGTRLTVL.

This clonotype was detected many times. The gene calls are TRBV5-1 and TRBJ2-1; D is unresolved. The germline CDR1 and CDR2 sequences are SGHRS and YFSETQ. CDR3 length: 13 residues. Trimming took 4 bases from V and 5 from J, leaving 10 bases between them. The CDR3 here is CASSRIGDNEQFF. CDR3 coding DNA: TGCGCCAGCAGCCGCATCGGCGACAATGAGCAGTTCTTC. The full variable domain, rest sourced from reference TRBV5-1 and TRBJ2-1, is KAGVTQTPRYLIKTRGQQVTLSCSPISGHRSVSWYQQTPGQGLQFLFEYFSETQRNKGNFPGRFSGRQFSNSRSEMNVSTLELGDSALYLCASSRIGDNEQFFGPGTRLTVL.

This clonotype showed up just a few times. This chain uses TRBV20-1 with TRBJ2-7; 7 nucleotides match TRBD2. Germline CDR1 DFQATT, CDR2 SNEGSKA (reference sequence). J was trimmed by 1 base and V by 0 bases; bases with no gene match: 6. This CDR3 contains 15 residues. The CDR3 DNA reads TGCAGTGCTAGAGATCCAGCTAGCGGTTCCTACGAGCAGTACGTC. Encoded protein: CSARDPASGSYEQYV.

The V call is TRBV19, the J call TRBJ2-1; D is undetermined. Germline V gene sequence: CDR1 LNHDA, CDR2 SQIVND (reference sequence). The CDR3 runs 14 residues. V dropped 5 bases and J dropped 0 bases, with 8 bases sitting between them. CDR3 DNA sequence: TGTGCCAGTAGTGACACGAGCTCCTACAATGAGCAGTTCTTC. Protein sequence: CASSDTSSYNEQFF.

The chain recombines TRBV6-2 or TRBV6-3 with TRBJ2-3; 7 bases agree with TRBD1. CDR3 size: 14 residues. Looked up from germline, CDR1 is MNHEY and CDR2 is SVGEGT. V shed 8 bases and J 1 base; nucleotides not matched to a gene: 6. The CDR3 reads CASYQRGRTDTQYF. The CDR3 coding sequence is TGTGCCAGCTATCAGAGGGGGCGCACAGATACGCAGTATTTT.

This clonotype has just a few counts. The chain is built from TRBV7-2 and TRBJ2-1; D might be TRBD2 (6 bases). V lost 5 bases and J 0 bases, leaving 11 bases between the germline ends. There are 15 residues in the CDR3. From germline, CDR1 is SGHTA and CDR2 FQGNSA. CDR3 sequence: CASSERVPSYNEQFF. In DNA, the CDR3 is TGTGCCAGCAGCGAGCGGGTTCCCTCCTACAATGAGCAGTTCTTC.

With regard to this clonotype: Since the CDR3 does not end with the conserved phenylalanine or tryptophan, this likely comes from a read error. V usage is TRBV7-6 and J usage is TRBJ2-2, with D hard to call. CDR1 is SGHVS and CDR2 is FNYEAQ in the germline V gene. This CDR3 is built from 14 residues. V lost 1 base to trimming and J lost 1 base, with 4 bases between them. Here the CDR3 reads CASSLDVNTGELFS. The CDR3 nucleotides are TGTGCCAGCAGCTTAGATGTGAACACCGGGGAGCTGTTTTCT.

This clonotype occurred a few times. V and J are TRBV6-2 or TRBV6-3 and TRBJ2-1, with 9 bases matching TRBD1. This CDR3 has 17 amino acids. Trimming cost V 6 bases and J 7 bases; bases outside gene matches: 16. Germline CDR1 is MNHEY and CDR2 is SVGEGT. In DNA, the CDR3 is TGTGCCAGCAGCTTGAATCCTGACAGGGGGAGGTCGAATGAGCAGTTCTTC. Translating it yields CASSLNPDRGRSNEQFF.

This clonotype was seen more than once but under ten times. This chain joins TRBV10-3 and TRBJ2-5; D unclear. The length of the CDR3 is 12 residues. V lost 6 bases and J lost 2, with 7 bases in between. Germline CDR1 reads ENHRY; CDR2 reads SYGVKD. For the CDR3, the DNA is TGTGCCATCAGCCCCACTCAAGAGACCCAGTACTTC. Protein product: CAISPTQETQYF.

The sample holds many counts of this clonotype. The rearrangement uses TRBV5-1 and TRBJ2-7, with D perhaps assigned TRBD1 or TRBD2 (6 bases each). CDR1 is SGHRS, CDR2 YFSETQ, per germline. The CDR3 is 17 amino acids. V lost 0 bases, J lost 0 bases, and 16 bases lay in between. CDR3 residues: CASSLADRGANSYEQYF. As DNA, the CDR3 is TGCGCCAGCAGCTTGGCTGATAGGGGGGCAAACTCCTACGAGCAGTACTTC.

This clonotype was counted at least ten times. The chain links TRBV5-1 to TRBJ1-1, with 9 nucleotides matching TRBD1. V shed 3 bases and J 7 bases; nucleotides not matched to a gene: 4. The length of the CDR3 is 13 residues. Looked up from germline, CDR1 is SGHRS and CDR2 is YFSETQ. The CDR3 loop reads CASSSGTGNEAFF. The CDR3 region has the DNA TGCGCCAGCAGCTCCGGGACAGGGAATGAAGCTTTCTTT.

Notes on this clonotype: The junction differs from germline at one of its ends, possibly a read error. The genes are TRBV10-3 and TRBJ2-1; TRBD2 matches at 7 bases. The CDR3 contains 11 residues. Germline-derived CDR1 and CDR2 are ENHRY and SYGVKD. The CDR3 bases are TGTGCCATCAGTGAAGTCGGACTAGTCCGTTTC. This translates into CAISEVGLVRF.

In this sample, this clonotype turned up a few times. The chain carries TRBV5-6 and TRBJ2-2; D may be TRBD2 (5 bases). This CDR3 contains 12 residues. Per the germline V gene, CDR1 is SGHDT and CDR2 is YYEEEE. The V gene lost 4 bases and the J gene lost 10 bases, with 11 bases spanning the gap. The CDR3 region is CASSRAGLELFF. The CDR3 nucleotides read TGTGCCAGCAGCCGGGCGGGTTTGGAGCTGTTTTTT.

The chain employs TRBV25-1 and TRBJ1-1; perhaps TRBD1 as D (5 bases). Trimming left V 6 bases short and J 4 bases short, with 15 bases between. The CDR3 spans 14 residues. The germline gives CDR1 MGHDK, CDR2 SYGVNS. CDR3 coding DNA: TGTGCCAGCAGCCAGGGTGTGAGGGGCACTGAAGCTTTCTTT. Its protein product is CASSQGVRGTEAFF.

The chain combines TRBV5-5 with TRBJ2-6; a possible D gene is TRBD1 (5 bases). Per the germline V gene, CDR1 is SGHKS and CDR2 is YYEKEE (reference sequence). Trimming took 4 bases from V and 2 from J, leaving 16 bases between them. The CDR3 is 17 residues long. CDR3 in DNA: TGTGCCAGCAGCCCCCGACCGACAGCTCCTGGGGCCAACGTCCTGACTTTC. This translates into CASSPRPTAPGANVLTF.

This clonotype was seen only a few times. Here the CDR3 reads CSVEDLLAGGTDTQYF. The DNA of the CDR3 is TGCAGCGTTGAAGATCTACTAGCGGGGGGCACAGATACGCAGTATTTT. The V gene is TRBV29-1, the J gene TRBJ2-3, with 11 bases lining up with TRBD2. V was clipped by 0 bases and J by 1 base; unmatched bases: 3. This CDR3 spans 16 amino acids. Germline lookup yields CDR1 SQVTM and CDR2 ANQGSEA.

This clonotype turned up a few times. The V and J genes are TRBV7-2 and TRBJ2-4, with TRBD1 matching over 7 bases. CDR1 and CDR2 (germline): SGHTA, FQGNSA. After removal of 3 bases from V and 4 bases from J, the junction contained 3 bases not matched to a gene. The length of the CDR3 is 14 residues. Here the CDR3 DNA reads TGTGCCAGCAGCTTGGGACAGACAAAAAACATTCAGTACTTC. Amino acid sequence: CASSLGQTKNIQYF.